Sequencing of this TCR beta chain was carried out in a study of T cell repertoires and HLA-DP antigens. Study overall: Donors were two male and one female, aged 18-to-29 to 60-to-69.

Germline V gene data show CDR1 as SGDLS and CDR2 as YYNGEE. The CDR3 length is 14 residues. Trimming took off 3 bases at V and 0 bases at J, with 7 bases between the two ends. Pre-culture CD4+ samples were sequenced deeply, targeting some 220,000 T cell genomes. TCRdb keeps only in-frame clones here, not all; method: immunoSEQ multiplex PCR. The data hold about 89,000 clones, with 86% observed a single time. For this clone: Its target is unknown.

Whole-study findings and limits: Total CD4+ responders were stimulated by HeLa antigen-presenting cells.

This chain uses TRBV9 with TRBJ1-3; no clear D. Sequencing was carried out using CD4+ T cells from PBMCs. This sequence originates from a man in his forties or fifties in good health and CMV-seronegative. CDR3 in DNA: TGTGCCAGCAGCGGAGGAGCCTCTGGAAACACCATATATTTT. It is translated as CASSGGASGNTIYF.